This T cell receptor (beta chain) was sequenced during a study of T cell changes during pregnancy in multiple sclerosis. Profiled with immunoSEQ multiplex PCR; TCRdb holds only in-frame clones, not every one. Of 50,000 to 60,000 clones listed, around nine tenths were seen once; the top ten hold 0.25% to 0.3%. Trimming removed 3 bases from V and 4 bases from J, with 16 bases in between. Germline V lookup: CDR1 LNHDA, CDR2 SQIVND (reference sequence). The CDR3 is 16 amino acids. The clonotype originates from a female donor with multiple sclerosis, enrolled in a pregnancy study. This rearrangement joins TRBV19 to TRBJ2-1; the D gene is possibly TRBD2 (5 bases). The sequencing here drew on CD4+ T cells from peripheral blood mononuclear cells, taken in the second trimester of pregnancy. The CDR3 DNA sequence: TGTGCCAGTAGTATCGGTCGAGGGCGGACGTACAATGAGCAGTTCTTC. This codes for CASSIGRGRTYNEQFF.